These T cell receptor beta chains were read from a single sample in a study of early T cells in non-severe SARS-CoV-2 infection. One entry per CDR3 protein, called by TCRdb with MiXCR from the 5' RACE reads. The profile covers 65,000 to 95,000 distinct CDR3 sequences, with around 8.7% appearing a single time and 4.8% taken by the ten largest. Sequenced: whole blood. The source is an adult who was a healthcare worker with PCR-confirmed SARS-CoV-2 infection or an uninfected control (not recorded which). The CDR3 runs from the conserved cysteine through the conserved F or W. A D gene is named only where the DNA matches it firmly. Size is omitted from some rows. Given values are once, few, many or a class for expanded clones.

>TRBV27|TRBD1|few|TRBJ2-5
CASSFSRGRETQYF
TGTGCCAGCAGTTTCTCCAGGGGGCGGGAGACCCAGTACTTC
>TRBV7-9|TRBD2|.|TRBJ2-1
CASSLNPSGQRVFF
TGTGCCAGCAGCTTAAACCCTAGCGGGCAACGCGTGTTCTTC
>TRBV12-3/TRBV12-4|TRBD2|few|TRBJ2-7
CASSRGRAAYEQYF
TGTGCCAGCTCGCGCGGGAGGGCCGCCTACGAGCAGTACTTC
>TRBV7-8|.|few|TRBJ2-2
CASSSTLAVGRELFF
TGTGCCAGCAGCTCTACATTGGCGGTTGGCCGGGAGCTGTTTTTT
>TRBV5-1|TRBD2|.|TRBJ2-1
CASSWTTSAPNEQFF
TGCGCCAGCAGCTGGACGACTAGCGCCCCCAATGAGCAGTTCTTC
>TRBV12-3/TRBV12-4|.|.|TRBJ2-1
CASRGGGDTYNEQFF
TGTGCCAGCAGAGGGGGAGGAGACACCTACAATGAGCAGTTCTTC
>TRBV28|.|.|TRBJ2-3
CASSPLVSQPSYNTQYF
TGTGCCAGCAGTCCCCTAGTTAGCCAGCCCTCCTACAATACGCAGTATTTT
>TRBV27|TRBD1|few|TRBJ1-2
CASSSTTGGFYGYTF
TGTGCCAGCAGTTCCACGACAGGGGGCTTCTATGGCTACACCTTC
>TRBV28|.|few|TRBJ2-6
CASKVQGANVLTF
TGTGCCAGCAAAGTTCAGGGGGCCAACGTCCTGACTTTC
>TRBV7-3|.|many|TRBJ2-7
CASRSRQNGYEQYF
TGTGCCAGCAGATCTCGGCAGAACGGGTACGAGCAGTACTTC
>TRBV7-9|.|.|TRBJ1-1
CASSLTGDNTEAFF
TGTGCCAGCAGCTTAACGGGAGACAACACTGAAGCTTTCTTT
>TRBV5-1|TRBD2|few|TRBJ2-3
CASRRASGSTDTQYF
TGCGCCAGCCGCCGGGCTAGCGGGAGTACAGATACGCAGTATTTT
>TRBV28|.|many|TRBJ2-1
CASSQPPYNEQFF
TGTGCCAGCAGTCAGCCTCCTTACAATGAGCAGTTCTTC
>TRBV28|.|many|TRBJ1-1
CASGTLGTSNTEAFF
TGTGCCAGCGGAACGTTAGGTACGAGCAACACTGAAGCTTTCTTT
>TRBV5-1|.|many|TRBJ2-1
CASSLVRADNNEQFF
TGCGCCAGCAGCTTGGTAAGGGCAGACAACAATGAGCAGTTCTTC
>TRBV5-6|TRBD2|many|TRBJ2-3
CASSLGLAGAYTDTQYF
TGTGCCAGCAGCTTGGGGCTAGCGGGGGCATACACAGATACGCAGTATTTT
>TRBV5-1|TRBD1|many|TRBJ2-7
CASSSTGPYEQYF
TGTGCCAGCAGCTCGACAGGGCCCTACGAGCAGTACTTC
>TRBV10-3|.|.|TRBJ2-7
CAISVDALSSYEQYF
TGTGCCATCAGTGTGGACGCTTTAAGCTCCTACGAGCAGTACTTC
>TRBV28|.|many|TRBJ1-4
CASSSPLRQDEKLFF
TGTGCCAGCAGTTCCCCACTTCGACAGGATGAAAAACTGTTTTTT
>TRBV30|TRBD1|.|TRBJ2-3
CAWGLGQGITDTQYF
TGTGCCTGGGGTTTAGGACAGGGGATTACAGATACGCAGTATTTT
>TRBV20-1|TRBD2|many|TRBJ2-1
CSARVGLAGENEQFF
TGCAGTGCTAGAGTTGGGCTAGCGGGAGAGAATGAGCAGTTCTTC
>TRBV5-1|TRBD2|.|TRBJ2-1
CASSLADSGRAGRQFF
TGCGCCAGCAGCTTGGCCGATAGCGGGAGGGCCGGGAGGCAGTTCTTC
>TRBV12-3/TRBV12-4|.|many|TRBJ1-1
CASSYGGQAFF
TGTGCCAGCAGTTACGGGGGGCAAGCTTTCTTT
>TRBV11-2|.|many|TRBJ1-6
CASSLEPGSNSPLHF
TGTGCCAGCAGCTTAGAACCAGGATCCAATTCACCCCTCCACTTT
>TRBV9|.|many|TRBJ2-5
CASSVGRIGGRLVETQYF
TGTGCCAGCAGCGTAGGTCGCATCGGGGGGCGCCTGGTTGAGACCCAGTACTTC
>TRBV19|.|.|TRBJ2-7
CEKKEGHGLYEQYF
TGTGAAAAGAAGGAGGGACACGGGCTCTACGAGCAGTACTTC
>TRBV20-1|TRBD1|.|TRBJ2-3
CSARDPPDRARTDTQYF
TGCAGTGCTAGAGACCCGCCCGACAGGGCGCGCACAGATACGCAGTATTTT
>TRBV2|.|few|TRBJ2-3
CASSVSLADTQYF
TGTGCCAGCAGTGTTAGTCTGGCAGATACGCAGTATTTT
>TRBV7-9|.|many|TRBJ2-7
CASSPFAAYLFEQYF
TGTGCCAGCAGCCCCTTCGCAGCGTACCTCTTTGAGCAGTACTTC
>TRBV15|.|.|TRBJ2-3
CATSREKEGSTDTQYF
TGTGCCACCAGCAGAGAAAAAGAGGGGAGCACAGATACGCAGTATTTT
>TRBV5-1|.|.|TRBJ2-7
CASSLEITYEQYF
TGCGCCAGCAGCTTAGAGATTACCTACGAGCAGTACTTC
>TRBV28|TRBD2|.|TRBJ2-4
CASSGLAGVSGNIQYF
TGTGCCAGCTCGGGACTAGCGGGGGTTTCGGGAAACATTCAGTACTTC
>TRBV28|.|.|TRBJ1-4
CASSVGQTEKLFF
TGTGCCAGTTCGGTGGGACAAACGGAAAAACTGTTTTTT
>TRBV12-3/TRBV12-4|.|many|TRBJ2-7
CASSLLGGEQYF
TGTGCCAGCAGTCTCCTAGGGGGGGAGCAGTACTTC
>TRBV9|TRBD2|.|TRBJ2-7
CASSVGGTSVYEQYF
TGTGCCAGCAGCGTAGGAGGGACTAGCGTCTACGAGCAGTACTTC
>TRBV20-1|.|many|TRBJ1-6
CSASTAGRSSYNSPLHF
TGCAGTGCTAGTACGGCAGGACGGAGCTCCTATAATTCACCCCTCCACTTT
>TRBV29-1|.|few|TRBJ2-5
CSVVAGAGETQYF
TGCAGCGTTGTAGCAGGGGCTGGAGAGACCCAGTACTTC
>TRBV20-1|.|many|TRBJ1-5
CSAGGQPDQPQHF
TGCAGTGCTGGTGGACAGCCAGATCAGCCCCAGCATTTT
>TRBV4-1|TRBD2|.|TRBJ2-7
CASSQLAGGPTYEQYF
TGCGCCAGCAGCCAACTAGCGGGAGGCCCTACCTACGAGCAGTACTTC
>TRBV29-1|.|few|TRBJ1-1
CSVARSRNTEAFF
TGCAGCGTAGCGAGGAGTAGAAACACTGAAGCTTTCTTT
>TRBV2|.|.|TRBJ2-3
CASNGASADTLYF
TGTGCCAGCAACGGCGCCTCTGCAGATACGCTGTATTTT
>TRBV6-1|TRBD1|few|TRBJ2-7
CASSENGQGYEQYF
TGTGCCAGCAGTGAAAACGGACAGGGCTACGAGCAGTACTTC
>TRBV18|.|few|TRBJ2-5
CASSPRPEETQYF
TGTGCCAGCTCACCGCGTCCAGAAGAGACCCAGTACTTC
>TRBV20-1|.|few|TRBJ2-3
CSAISVPDTQYF
.
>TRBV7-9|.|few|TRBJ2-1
CASSRDTKYNEQFF
TGTGCCAGCAGCCGGGACACGAAGTACAATGAGCAGTTCTTC
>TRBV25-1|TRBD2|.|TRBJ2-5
CASSESAGAGKTQYF
TGTGCCAGCAGTGAATCGGCGGGAGCGGGGAAGACCCAGTACTTC
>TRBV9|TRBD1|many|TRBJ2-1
CASSVAGGRLDEQFF
TGTGCCAGCAGCGTAGCAGGGGGCCGTCTGGATGAGCAGTTCTTC
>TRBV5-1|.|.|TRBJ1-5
CASSWGDNQPQHF
TGCGCCAGCAGCTGGGGGGACAATCAGCCCCAGCATTTT
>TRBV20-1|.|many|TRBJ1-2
CSARPRRNYGYTF
TGCAGTGCCCGGCCCCGCAGGAACTATGGCTACACCTTC
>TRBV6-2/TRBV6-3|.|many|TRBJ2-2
CASSHLMDRNTGELFF
TGTGCCAGCAGCCATCTTATGGACAGGAACACCGGGGAGCTGTTTTTT
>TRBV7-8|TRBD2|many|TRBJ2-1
CASSSRPSGTYNEQFF
TGTGCCAGCAGCTCCCGCCCTAGCGGGACCTACAATGAGCAGTTCTTC
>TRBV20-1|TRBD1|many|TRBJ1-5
CSTRDRLSNQPQHF
TGCAGTACCCGGGACAGACTTAGCAATCAGCCCCAGCATTTT
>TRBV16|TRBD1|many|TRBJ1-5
CASSPGTGDQPQHF
TGTGCCAGCAGCCCAGGGACAGGGGATCAGCCCCAGCATTTT
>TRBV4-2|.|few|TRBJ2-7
CASSQDSMVDRTLPYEQYF
TGTGCCAGCAGCCAAGATTCGATGGTTGACAGGACCCTTCCCTACGAGCAGTACTTC
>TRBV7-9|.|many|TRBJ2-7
CASSLGGGSSYEQYF
TGTGCCAGCAGCTTAGGGGGAGGCAGCTCCTACGAGCAGTACTTC